This T cell receptor (beta chain) was profiled in a study of T cell therapy after organ transplantation. Study-level background: Long-term post-therapy samples: blood collected 20 to 29 weeks after completing therapy.

Trimming cost V 1 base and J 8 bases, with 18 bases left between them. The CDR3 has 16 amino acids. CDR1 and CDR2 (germline): KGHSH, LQKENI. As for this clone: Its antigen is unidentified.

Whole-study findings and limits: Post-therapy reconstitution appeared to include transferred and endogenous clonotypes.

Here immunoSEQ multiplex PCR was the method, and the copy in TCRdb shows in-frame clones only, minus some. The table lists approximately 1,200 clones, over 55% of them singletons. Described time point: 20-29 weeks after completion of therapy. Specimen: CD8+ T cells from blood, collected after autologous CMV-specific T cell therapy. The clonotype was recovered from a human patient who had received a solid organ transplant and had CMV disease. Certain T cells may be donor cells from the graft. This chain links TRBV18 with TRBJ2-1; D ambiguous. The CDR3 spells CASSPLGLGIYDEQFF. The CDR3 DNA sequence: TGTGCCAGCTCACCACTTGGATTGGGGATTTATGATGAGCAGTTCTTC.